This is a list of T cell receptor beta chains from one sample in a study of cytomegalovirus exposure and HLA in healthy donors. Sequencing used immunoSEQ multiplex PCR; TCRdb keeps in-frame clones, though not all of them. The repertoire holds about 79,000 clones, with around 68% as singletons. The sample taken for sequencing was PBMCs. The source of these receptors is a man aged 40-49 years in good health and CMV-seropositive. Both conserved end residues are part of each CDR3.

CDR3 protein	J gene	V gene
CASSPRVREPQHF	TRBJ1-5	TRBV7-2
CASSYGEGVEAFF	TRBJ1-1	TRBV6-5
CASSLEGSQPQHF	TRBJ1-5	TRBV5-1
CASSQTGIKGEQYF	TRBJ2-7	TRBV7-2
CSARQGNTEAFF	TRBJ1-1	TRBV29-1
CASSLVPTDNQPQHF	TRBJ1-5	TRBV7-2
CASSPRPGGPQYF	TRBJ2-5	TRBV11-3
CASSGTTKTYNEQFF	TRBJ2-1	TRBV2
CASSQVTGTSYEQYF	TRBJ2-7	TRBV23-1
CASSLGDRGLEQYF	TRBJ2-7	TRBV13
CASSFWTNVETQYF	TRBJ2-5	TRBV28
CASSQWGPGTTDTQYF	TRBJ2-3	TRBV13
CASREGQGSREQYF	TRBJ2-7	TRBV28
CASNRGGGSTDTQYF	TRBJ2-3	TRBV11-2
CASSLGGATGAGETQYF	TRBJ2-5	TRBV7-6
CASSLPPDTIYF	TRBJ1-3	TRBV7-2
CASSPGQGYYEQYF	TRBJ2-7	TRBV28
CASSEAGGTWGAQHF	TRBJ1-5	TRBV2
CAGTVKNTEAFF	TRBJ1-1	TRBV30
CASSQDKGAGDYEQYF	TRBJ2-7	TRBV4-3
CASRGTEGGNTIYF	TRBJ1-3	TRBV10-2
CASSQDEGQGYNEQFF	TRBJ2-1	TRBV4-2
CASSSGVPSYEQYF	TRBJ2-7	TRBV11-2
CAWSTPLTDRGDTIYF	TRBJ1-3	TRBV30
CASSWGGDRGDTQYF	TRBJ2-3	TRBV9